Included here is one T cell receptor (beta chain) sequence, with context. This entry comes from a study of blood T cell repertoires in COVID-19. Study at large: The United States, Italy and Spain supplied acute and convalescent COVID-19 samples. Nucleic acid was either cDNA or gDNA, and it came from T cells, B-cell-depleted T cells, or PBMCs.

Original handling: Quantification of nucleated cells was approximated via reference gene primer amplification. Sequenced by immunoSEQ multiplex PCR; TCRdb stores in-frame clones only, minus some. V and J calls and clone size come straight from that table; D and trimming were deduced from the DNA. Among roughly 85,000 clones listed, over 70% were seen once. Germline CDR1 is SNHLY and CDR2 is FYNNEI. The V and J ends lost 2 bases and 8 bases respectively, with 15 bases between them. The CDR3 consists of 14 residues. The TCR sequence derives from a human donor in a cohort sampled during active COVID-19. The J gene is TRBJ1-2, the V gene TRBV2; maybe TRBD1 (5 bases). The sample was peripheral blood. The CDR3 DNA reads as TGTGCCAGCAGTGAACGGGACTGGGCTGCCGGCTACACCTTC. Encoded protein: CASSERDWAAGYTF.